This T cell receptor (beta chain) was captured in a study of blood T cell repertoires in COVID-19. Study-wide context: Samples of COVID-19 (acute and convalescent) were obtained from the United States, Italy and Spain.

CDR1 is LGHDT and CDR2 is YNNKEL in the germline V gene (reference sequence). Trimming stripped 1 base from V and 10 bases from J, with 11 bases between. This CDR3 has 12 residues. The data were produced by immunoSEQ multiplex PCR, yet TCRdb's version contains in-frame clones alone and is incomplete. The sample has 200,000 to 250,000 clones; about 83% are singletons. Specimen: peripheral blood. The chain links TRBV3-1 (or the pseudogene TRBV3-2) to TRBJ2-7, with a tentative D call TRBD1 (5 bases). The receptor was derived from a woman in her forties or fifties with active or convalescent COVID-19. CDR3 coding DNA: TGTGCCAGCAGCCAAGGTCAGGGTGGTCAGTACTTC. The encoded protein is CASSQGQGGQYF.